The table lists the clone carrying this T cell receptor (beta chain) with a count of one. Its antigen is not identified. The germline V and J ends were trimmed by 0 bases and 4 bases, with 4 bases remaining between them. Germline V CDR1 and CDR2: SGHRS, YFSETQ. The CDR3 spans 12 residues. PCR was performed using 60 Vbeta and 13 Jbeta primers. TCRdb's table, derived via immunoSEQ multiplex PCR, lists solely in-frame clones and lacks some. Among over 95,000 clones listed, approximately 80% were seen once. These data belong to a study of cytomegalovirus exposure and HLA in healthy donors. Study information: Some 85 million unique TCRs from HLA-typed donors were held in an early data release.

Findings and limits, study-wide: Follow-up analysis found HLA locus-dependent TCR association rates, highest for DRB1 and lowest for HLA-C.

The receptor was derived from a man aged 35-49 years in good health and CMV-seronegative. The specimen was PBMCs. This chain links TRBV5-1 with TRBJ1-1; D unclear. The CDR3 nucleotides read TGCGCCAGCAGCTTGGGGGCCACTGAAGCTTTCTTT. Translating it yields CASSLGATEAFF.